The clone carrying this T cell receptor beta chain was recorded at least ten times. Its antigen remains unidentified. The V end was cut by 5 bases, the J end by 2 bases, with 13 bases between. The CDR3 totals 14 residues. The germline CDR1 and CDR2 sequences are PRHDT and FYEKMQ (reference sequence). The source of the sample is a study of Graves' ophthalmopathy and Graves' hyperthyroidism. Overall study results and limits: Most expanded clonotypes from thyroid (those above 0.001 frequency) were also found in blood. The model's prediction of ophthalmopathy progression had 70.59% sensitivity and roughly 72% specificity.

RNA transcripts were the template, and TCR beta CDR3 regions were amplified from them. Second-round multiplex PCR came after a first-round RT-PCR that employed HTBI primers. TCRdb independently ran MiXCR on the multiplex PCR reads; one entry per CDR3 protein. This table holds almost 400,000 distinct CDR3 sequences, around 18% found once. The sample was peripheral blood. The sequence derives from a woman under 30 with Graves' ophthalmopathy. V is TRBV13 and J is TRBJ2-7; no reliable D call. The CDR3 sequence: CASSPPDGAYEQYF. The CDR3 nucleotides read TGTGCCAGCAGCCCTCCGGACGGCGCCTACGAGCAGTACTTC.